Shown below are 7 T cell receptor beta chains from a single sample sequenced in a study of blood T cell repertoires in COVID-19. The data were produced by immunoSEQ multiplex PCR, yet TCRdb's version contains in-frame clones alone and is incomplete. In the table there are a few hundred thousand clones, around 81% of which are singletons. Sequenced sample: peripheral blood. These receptors were taken from a man aged 25 to 40 who had recovered from COVID-19.

This chain joins TRBV6-5 and TRBJ1-2, with 7 bases lining up with TRBD1. The CDR3 totals 13 residues. Germline CDR1 is MNHEY and CDR2 is SVGAGI. Trimming took 6 bases from V and 5 from J; bases not matched to a gene: 6. The CDR3 sequence is CASRITGAYGYTF. In DNA form, the CDR3 reads TGTGCCAGCAGGATAACAGGGGCGTATGGCTACACCTTC.

The gene calls are TRBV24-1 and TRBJ2-5; D not certain. V shed 4 bases and J shed 1 base, with 12 bases lying between them. The CDR3 runs to 15 residues. Germline V gives CDR1 KGHDR, CDR2 SFDVKD. The CDR3 here is CATSEPTGSQETQYF. The CDR3 coding sequence is TGTGCCACCAGTGAGCCGACCGGGTCCCAAGAGACCCAGTACTTC.

The V call is TRBV24-1, the J call TRBJ1-5; no firm D call. V was pared by 4 bases and J by 5 bases, with 11 bases between. CDR1 and CDR2 (germline): KGHDR, SFDVKD. The CDR3 is 14 amino acids. Here the CDR3 reads CATSEAGTHQPQHF. CDR3 in DNA: TGTGCCACCAGTGAGGCGGGAACCCATCAGCCCCAGCATTTT.

In this sample, this clone turned up a few times. The chain uses TRBV19 and TRBJ2-5; perhaps TRBD1 as D (5 bases). Germline CDR1 reads LNHDA; CDR2 reads SQIVND (reference sequence). V was trimmed by 4 bases and J by 1 base, leaving 13 bases between them. CDR3 length: 15 residues. This CDR3 is CASSTQRTGQETQYF. The CDR3 nucleotides are TGTGCCAGTAGTACCCAACGAACAGGCCAAGAGACCCAGTACTTC.

The chain links TRBV7-9 to TRBJ2-3; 8 positions agree with TRBD1. In germline, CDR1 is SEHNR, CDR2 FQNEAQ (reference sequence). V was clipped by 2 bases and J by 4 bases; unmatched bases: 2. The CDR3 runs to 14 residues. CDR3: CASSLQGAADTQYF. CDR3 in DNA: TGTGCCAGCAGCTTACAGGGGGCGGCAGATACGCAGTATTTT.

The chain carries TRBV6-5 and TRBJ2-5; TRBD1 is a possible D gene (6 bases). The CDR3 covers 13 residues. The germline V gene encodes CDR1 MNHEY and CDR2 SVGAGI. With 4 bases removed from V and 5 bases from J, the gap between germline ends came to 11 bases. This CDR3 reads CASSFTGMETQYF. Here the CDR3 DNA reads TGTGCCAGCAGTTTCACAGGGATGGAGACCCAGTACTTC.

The chain uses TRBV14 and TRBJ1-6, with a tentative D call TRBD1 (5 bases). The V end lost 1 base, the J end lost 7 bases, and 11 bases lay between the germline ends. Germline V CDR1 and CDR2: SGHDN, FVKESK. The CDR3 totals 15 residues. The CDR3 DNA follows: TGTGCCAGCAGCCAAGTGGCAGGGTTAAATTCACCCCTCCACTTT. Its protein product is CASSQVAGLNSPLHF. Full variable domain (remainder filled in from reference TRBV14 and TRBJ1-6): EAGVTQFPSHSVIEKGQTVTLRCDPISGHDNLYWYRRVMGKEIKFLLHFVKESKQDESGMPNNRFLAERTGGTYSTLKVQPAELEDSGVYFCASSQVAGLNSPLHFGNGTRLTVT.